This TCR beta chain appears in the sequencing data of a study of blood T cell repertoires in COVID-19. In the study overall: The samples span acute and convalescent COVID-19 from the United States, Italy and Spain.

CDR1 is MGHRA and CDR2 is YSYEKL in the germline V gene. The CDR3 is 14 residues long. Trimming stripped 4 bases from V and 6 bases from J, with 12 bases between. In the authors' methods: Amplification with reference gene primers provided the estimates of nucleated cell counts. Only in-frame clones appear in the TCRdb table, and some are missing; sequencing was by immunoSEQ multiplex PCR. V, J and clone size reflect that table, while D and trimming were determined from the DNA. The data show roughly 320,000 clones, approximately 85% seen once. This sequence was found in a human donor in a cohort sampled during active COVID-19. The chain joins TRBV4-1 to TRBJ2-2; a possible D gene is TRBD2 (6 bases). The material sequenced was peripheral blood. The CDR3 spells CASSLGGIPGELFF. The DNA of the CDR3 is TGCGCCAGCAGCCTAGGAGGGATCCCCGGGGAGCTGTTTTTT.